This entry is about one TCR beta chain. What it recognizes is unknown. Other DNA sequences within the sample encode an identical CDR3. Across several immunoSEQ plates, the genomic DNA of each subset was split evenly. Sequenced by immunoSEQ multiplex PCR; TCRdb stores in-frame clones only, minus some. The sample yields 1.6 million or so clones, roughly 96% seen once. This sample was taken from a study of shared clonotypes between healthy human individuals. In the study overall: Researchers assigned three CD4 naive, three CD4 memory, two CD8 naive and one CD8 memory plate to each donor.

Donors included only healthy HIV-negative adults lacking recent acute infections or vaccinations. Study-wide findings and caveats: Rarefaction showed sorted-subset sequencing was incomplete despite large depth.

The CDR3 contains 14 residues. Germline V gene data show CDR1 as SQVTM and CDR2 as ANQGSEA. Unmatched junction bases numbered 2, after V lost 4 bases and J lost 0 bases. The sequence came from a man aged 30-40 years in good health. The sample was naive CD4+ T cells sorted from blood. Subset: CD45RA+ positively selected. V usage is TRBV29-1 and J usage is TRBJ1-2; TRBD1 aligns across 10 bases. The CDR3: CSVGGQGANYGYTF. CDR3 DNA: TGCAGCGTTGGAGGACAGGGGGCTAACTATGGCTACACCTTC.